The 9 T cell receptor beta chains listed next were all sequenced from one sample in a study of T cell clonality in common variable immunodeficiency. These receptors' targets are unknown. Clones were sequenced by immunoSEQ multiplex PCR, and TCRdb holds only the in-frame ones, with some missing. The sample was found to contain some 19,000 clones, and every one recurs. Study observations and caveats: Reportedly, TCR beta sequences from common variable immunodeficiency showed fewer deletions and N-nucleotide insertions.

Sequencing was done on a sample of peripheral blood mononuclear cells. The receptors were gathered from a human donor with common variable immunodeficiency.

This clone was seen ten or more times. The read halts 3 residues ahead of the CDR3 end, with the missing end drawn from the germline J gene. This chain connects TRBV20-1 to TRBJ2-7; TRBD2 agrees at 9 bases. Germline-derived CDR1 and CDR2 are DFQATT and SNEGSKA (reference sequence). The CDR3 contains 13 residues. Trimming took 2 bases from V and 5 from J; bases not matched to a gene: 4. This CDR3 reads CSARYRTSDEQYF. The sequenced CDR3 bases are TGCAGTGCTAGATATAGGACTAGCGACGAG.

The CDR3 protein is CASKLRGSSRAYEQYF. The CDR3 DNA, read in part, is TGTGCCAGCAAACTGAGGGGCTCTAGTCGAGCCTACGAG. The V call is TRBV6-2 or TRBV6-3, the J call TRBJ2-7; D tentatively fits TRBD1 or TRBD2 (5 bases each). The read halts 3 residues ahead of the CDR3 end, with the missing end drawn from the germline J gene. Germline V CDR1 and CDR2: MNHEY, SVGEGT. This CDR3 is 16 amino acids long. With 7 bases removed from V and 2 bases from J, the gap between germline ends came to 21 bases.

Only a few counts were recorded for this clone. The read is 3 residues too short to cover the CDR3 end, so that end is filled in from the germline J gene. The J gene is TRBJ1-3, the V gene TRBV5-1, with 7 bases fitting TRBD1. The V segment lost 4 bases and the J segment 4 bases; nucleotides outside the gene matches: 5. Germline values: CDR1 SGHRS, CDR2 YFSETQ. This CDR3 is 14 amino acids long. The CDR3: CASSPGTAGNTIYF. The CDR3 bases that were read are TGCGCCAGCAGCCCCGGGACAGCCGGAAACACC.

A note on this clone: Read sequence stops 3 residues before the CDR3 end, and the germline J gene provides the missing end. V is TRBV6-2 or TRBV6-3 and J is TRBJ2-7, with 8 bases lining up with TRBD1. The ends lost 6 bases at V and 6 bases at J; junction bases unmatched: 16. The V gene's germline CDR1 is MNHEY and CDR2 SVGEGT. The CDR3 totals 16 residues. CDR3 sequence reads: CASSHPPWTGRAEQYF. The CDR3 DNA, read in part, is TGTGCCAGCAGCCACCCCCCTTGGACAGGGCGGGCCGAG.

This clone was observed a few times. The CDR3 DNA, read in part, is TGTGCCAGTAGTATACTCGGGACAGCCTCTGGAAACACC. Encoded protein: CASSILGTASGNT. The complete CDR3 protein is CASSILGTASGNTIYF. V is TRBV19 and J is TRBJ1-3, with 7 bases fitting TRBD1. The read ends 3 residues early relative to the CDR3; the germline J gene fills the gap. Germline CDR1 reads LNHDA; CDR2 reads SQIVND (reference sequence). V lost 2 bases to trimming and J lost 0 bases; unmatched junction nucleotides: 4. The CDR3 sequence is 16 residues long.

This clone was seen at least ten times. The CDR3 end is not reached by the read, which stops 3 residues before it; the germline J gene fills it in. This chain joins TRBV5-5 and TRBJ2-7; D gene ambiguous. This CDR3 is 13 amino acids long. The V gene lost 7 bases and the J gene lost 4 bases, with 15 bases spanning the gap. Germline V gives CDR1 SGHKS, CDR2 YYEKEE (reference sequence). CDR3 amino acids: CASVESPGYEQYF. The covered CDR3 bases are TGTGCCAGCGTTGAGAGTCCGGGTTACGAG.

This clone was observed a handful of times. The read terminates 3 residues before the CDR3 end, so the remaining end is supplied by the germline J gene. This chain joins TRBV19 and TRBJ2-7; 7 nucleotides agree with TRBD1. The CDR3 sequence is 17 residues long. V shed 2 bases and J 2 bases; nucleotides not matched to a gene: 12. Germline CDR1 and CDR2: LNHDA and SQIVND (reference sequence). CDR3 bases read: TGTGCCAGTAGTATAAGGGGAGCGACAGGGAACACCTACGAG. Translating gives CASSIRGATGNTYE. The whole CDR3 protein reads CASSIRGATGNTYEQYF.

Regarding this clone: The CDR3 end falls 3 residues outside the read, so it is completed with the germline J gene. J is TRBJ1-2 and V is TRBV2; D unclear. Germline V gene lookup returns CDR1 SNHLY and CDR2 FYNNEI. The CDR3 runs to 14 residues. V lost 6 bases and J 1 base, leaving 12 bases between the germline ends. The CDR3 DNA, read in part, is TGTGCCAGCAGGTTGACACGCAATAACTATGGC. It translates to CASRLTRNNYG. The CDR3 in full is CASRLTRNNYGYTF.

This clone appeared a few times. The read ends 3 residues early relative to the CDR3; the germline J gene fills the gap. The V and J genes are TRBV6-2 or TRBV6-3 and TRBJ1-1, with 7 bases fitting TRBD1. This CDR3 spans 17 amino acids. Trimming took 5 bases from V and 0 from J; bases not matched to a gene: 12. From germline, CDR1 is MNHEY and CDR2 SVGEGT. Partial CDR3 DNA: TGTGCCAGCAGTCCCTGGACAGGTTCTAGCTTGAACACTGAA. Translated: CASSPWTGSSLNTE. The whole CDR3 sequence is CASSPWTGSSLNTEAFF.